This T cell receptor (beta chain) was identified in a study of blood T cell repertoires in COVID-19 (dated by TCRdb to the early 2020s). Notes on the research overall: The collaborator samples originated in the United States, Italy and Spain and spanned the acute and convalescent phases of COVID-19. Subjects who had been exposed to COVID-19, were actively infected with it, or had recovered from it provided the deeply sampled blood TCRbeta repertoires that made up the dataset. The prospective study material was composed of cDNA or gDNA derived from T cells, B-cell-depleted T cells, or PBMCs. Where available, HLA class I and class II types were taken from metadata supplied by the sample provider and were not determined by assay-based typing. The sample metadata nearly always contained a de-identified subject ID, COVID-19 status, age in years and sex. The repertoires were made available in a free public database intended to serve as a resource for research on the immune response to SARS-CoV-2. Samples were obtained from the ongoing ImmuneRACE study (first 160 participants) and from over 1,000 subjects provided by 6 global collaborators.

TCRbeta CDR3 regions were amplified from genomic DNA by means of the immunoSEQ Assay, a bias-controlled multiplex PCR. The paper's data handling went like this. Nucleated cell counts per sample were estimated from amplification of reference gene primers within the assay. Sequence reads were collapsed and filtered to measure the absolute abundance of every unique TCRbeta CDR3 rearrangement. Productive Simpson clonality was computed per sample as the square root of Simpson's diversity index over productive rearrangements. In its TCRdb copy, this immuneACCESS table keeps in-frame sequences only and misses some clones. Where compared with another copy, unresolved V genes explain less than half of these, and the others have no known cause. V, J and clone size are taken as reported in that table, and D and trimming were inferred from the DNA itself. The sample table records 210,000 or so clones; approximately 80% of these occur just once. Of the sample, around 4.7% falls within the top ten clones.

Study-level results and caveats: How much clinical and demographic metadata was included differed by source and by participant, and the metadata was provided uncurated.

On this clone itself: It has no known antigen specificity. No per-base quality is available; no much larger clone lies one base away.

Participants in the prospective study were enrolled through a virtual design, were aged roughly 18 to 100 years, and lived in about 25 United States geographic areas. In the prospective study, participants were assigned to cohorts based on the clinical history participants reported in a screening survey and a study questionnaire. Each participant in the prospective study had whole blood, serum and a nasopharyngeal or oropharyngeal swab collected by mobile phlebotomists. Participants in the prospective study had the option to provide additional blood draws and questionnaires over a 2-month period. Prospective study blood samples were shipped either frozen or at room temperature before DNA extraction. From the germline V gene (reference sequence), CDR1 is LGHDT and CDR2 is YNNKEL. The junction shows trimming of 4 bases on V and 0 bases on J, plus 9 bases between the germline ends. The cysteine opens and the phenylalanine closes a CDR3 of 14 amino acids. The read is trimmed to its CDR3 DNA, 42 bases read in frame from base 1.

This clonotype was sampled from a man younger than 45 with acute COVID-19. The sequenced sample consisted of PBMCs or T cells enriched from blood (not recorded which). The chain links TRBV3-1 (or the pseudogene TRBV3-2) with TRBJ1-1; 6 matching bases give a weak D call of TRBD1. The nucleotide sequence is TGTGCCAGCAGCCCAACAGGGTTGAACACTGAAGCTTTCTTT. The resulting protein is CASSPTGLNTEAFF.